This T cell receptor beta chain was profiled in a study of CD8+ T cells in alopecia areata (dated by TCRdb to the late 2010s). Some background on the complete study: Treated patients were enrolled in an open-label pilot trial of oral tofacitinib at 5 to 10 mg twice daily for moderate-to-severe alopecia areata. RNA came from the PAXgene miRNA kit for fixed scalp, the miRNeasy kit for PBMCs, and the RNeasy kit for mouse skin. Scalp clonality was compared among normal scalp (n=4), patchy alopecia areata scalp (n=8), and alopecia totalis/universalis scalp (n=8). Tofacitinib-treated patients had biopsies at baseline and at 4 and 24 weeks of treatment, with a later scalp biopsy in several patients. The study used high-throughput TCRbeta sequencing to examine T cell clonal expansion in alopecia areata, in both the C3H/HeJ mouse model and human patients. In treated patients, disease severity was measured using the SALT score, which gives the percentage of scalp surface area affected. Patients stayed on tofacitinib for 6 to 18 months and then had 6 months of follow-up off drug so that delayed response and recurrence could be assessed. TCRbeta CDR3 regions were amplified by immunoSEQ multiplex PCR using 35 Vbeta forward and 13 Jbeta reverse primers. Human TCRbeta sequencing covered scalp tissue and sorted CD4+ and CD8+ peripheral blood T cells from patchy and totalis/universalis alopecia areata patients and healthy controls.

This clone was observed a handful of times. Its antigen remains unidentified. No clone much larger than this one lies a single base away; base qualities are absent. Trimming takes 5 bases off V and 4 bases off J; junction bases not matched to a gene: 9. From the germline V gene, CDR1 is SQVTM and CDR2 is ANQGSEA. From the cysteine through the phenylalanine, the CDR3 covers 14 amino acids. Only the CDR3 portion is preserved as DNA: 42 bases, with reading frame beginning at the first base. The research as a whole found: Shared TCR sequences between patients were less evident than in mice, which may be partly attributable to HLA diversity in the patient population. Tofacitinib significantly lowered scalp clonality and the number of expanded CD8+ clones among the top 100 scalp clones. Lesional scalp, especially in alopecia totalis/universalis, showed higher clonality and more expanded CD8+ clones than normal scalp, suggesting antigenic drive. Because the treated cohort was small and included a single nonresponder, larger studies are needed to assess links between baseline CD8+ expansion and response. Many expanded lesional clones persisted in scalp and blood during tofacitinib treatment, which may partly explain relapse after stopping treatment. Resident alphabeta T cells in normal human skin are also sequenced, complicating scalp TCR repertoire analysis, unlike mouse skin dominated by gammadelta T cells.

This specimen's time point label, per the study, means: approximately 4 weeks on oral tofacitinib. In the paper's terms, the treatment or condition label means: oral pan-JAK inhibitor, 5-10 mg twice daily. Peripheral blood and lesional scalp punch biopsies were obtained from patients with alopecia areata. PBMCs were isolated by density centrifugation and stained for CD3, CD4 and CD8, and CD4+ and CD8+ T cells were sorted on a FACSAria. The receptor library was made with the immunoSEQ multiplex PCR assay. RNA was extracted from all samples and reverse transcribed into cDNA as template for TCR sequencing. SuperScript III was used for first-strand cDNA synthesis, primed with a 2:1 mix of oligo-dT and random hexamers. A synthetic immune receptor repertoire was used to measure amplification bias, and any remaining bias was corrected computationally. In the paper's pipeline: Raw reads were preprocessed to remove errors, and CDR3 was defined according to IMGT conventions as the region from the conserved cysteine to phenylalanine. To get clonality, Shannon entropy was normalized by log2 of the number of productive unique TCRs and the result was subtracted from 1. Whether scalp clones were CD4 or CD8 was inferred by matching scalp TCRbeta sequences against CD4 and CD8 repertoires sorted from blood. Held by TCRdb, this immuneACCESS table contains in-frame sequences only and omits some clones. Under half of the omission traces to an unresolved V gene where checked; the cause of the rest is unknown. V, J and clone size derive from that table, while D and trimming were established from the DNA sequence. The sample data list about 190,000 clones, and 50% to 60% of these were observed just once. The leading ten clones occupy 0.65% to 0.7% of the sample.

This clonotype was sampled from a human donor with alopecia areata. The rearrangement combines TRBV29-1 with TRBJ1-2, with TRBD1 matching 8 junction bases. The specimen was CD4+ T cells sorted from blood, collected at week 4, from a patient treated with tofacitinib. CDR3 loop: CSVLRTGNLYGYTF. The nucleotide sequence is given as TGCAGCGTTCTGAGGACAGGGAATCTCTATGGCTACACCTTC.